The text below deals with one T cell receptor (beta chain). Its target is unknown. The data belong to a study of cytomegalovirus exposure and HLA in healthy donors. Study-level results: The study put some 160 TCR beta chains on its list as cytomegalovirus-associated. A later analysis associated 16,951 TCR beta sequences with HLA alleles at a 0.05 false discovery rate. Most TCRs appeared rarely, but some public TCRs recurred in many donors. Solely CMV serostatus was available to characterize immune exposure.

The CDR3 sequence is 15 residues long. The germline V gene encodes CDR1 SGHRS and CDR2 YFSETQ. The germline V and J ends were trimmed by 1 base and 2 bases, with 12 bases remaining between them. PCR used 60 Vbeta primers and 13 Jbeta primers. The data were produced by immunoSEQ multiplex PCR, yet TCRdb's version contains in-frame clones alone and is incomplete. This sample has about 180,000 clones; 75% to 90% occur once, and the top ten carry 1.2%. The sample taken for sequencing was PBMCs. The V gene is TRBV5-1, the J gene TRBJ1-1; possibly TRBD1 for D (5 bases). The TCR originated in a boy aged 2 to 10 in good health and CMV-seronegative. CDR3 DNA: TGCGCCAGCAGCTTGACAGGCGCGGATAACACTGAAGCTTTCTTT. This sequence encodes CASSLTGADNTEAFF.